This T cell receptor (beta chain) is from a study of cytomegalovirus exposure and HLA in healthy donors (dated by TCRdb to the late 2010s). Regarding the complete study: An earlier analysis of more than 550 of the donors reported 276 Gb of sequence data and 117 million unique TCR beta sequences obtained from about 200 million T cells. Around 330 gigabases of sequencing data and around 85 million unique TCR sequences made up an early release that covered 640 HLA-typed donors. Of the 398 genotyped donors, approximately 81% were placed in the genetic ancestry cluster associated with self-reported Caucasian donors. The study aimed to test whether signatures of past pathogen exposure could be identified by cataloging public T cell receptors. The study profiled the T cell repertoires of under 700 subjects by immunosequencing and related them to cytomegalovirus serostatus. In addition to the first cohort of approximately 670 subjects, a separate validation cohort of 120 different subjects was used. To predict cytomegalovirus infection status, the study brought together high-throughput TCR immunosequencing, statistical association of individual TCRs with disease status, and machine learning. A later analysis re-examined previously published TCR beta repertoires from 500 to 700 donors and added high-resolution HLA genotyping to investigate patterns of TCR occurrence. The later analysis used no new phenotypic data to find candidate immune exposures, relying instead on TCR beta sequences and their occurrence across donors. In an earlier analysis of 587 of the donors, high-throughput TCR beta sequencing was used to judge whether each TCR beta V gene segment behaved as functional or pseudogenic. Donor age, sex, ethnicity and CMV serostatus were compiled together with the repertoire data. In a later genetic analysis, genome-wide SNP genotypes for about 65% of the 666 donors were used, and that subset was treated as a discovery cohort. Every discovery cohort repertoire had been produced on one sequencing platform. Both class I and class II loci were covered by HLA typing, at four-digit resolution. Typing coverage varied by locus: about 620-630 donors for A, B, C, DRB1 and DQB1; roughly 560 for DQA1; about 590 for DPA1; 400 to 480 for DPB1. Roughly five DR-DQ haplotypes were treated as single units for association and clustering because of strong linkage in the cohort. Among approximately 370 genotyped donors of the cohort, an average of around 250,000 unique TCR beta nucleotide sequences was sequenced per donor, of which roughly 18% were non-productive.

V and J are truncated by 1 base and 2 bases respectively, leaving an intervening sequence of 5 bases. For CDR1 and CDR2, the germline V gene (reference sequence) lists GTSNPN and SVGIG. The CDR3, from cysteine to phenylalanine, totals 12 residues. Of the read, only the CDR3 DNA is kept; its 36 bases are in frame from base 1. Note on this clone: The target of this receptor is not known. No per-base quality is available; no much larger clone lies one base away.

Library creation used the immunoSEQ multiplex PCR assay. The multiplex PCR relied on a mix of 60 forward primers for TCR Vbeta segments and 13 reverse primers for TCR Jbeta segments. The CDR3 region of rearranged TCR beta genes was amplified from genomic DNA with a multiplex PCR assay. Amplified TCR beta libraries were sequenced as 87-base-pair reads on the Illumina HiSeq System. The original pipeline was this. Across the 500 to 750 repertoires, a later analysis counted 60 million to 90 million unique TCR beta chains, roughly 11 million of which were shared by at least two donors. Raw reads were error-corrected and collapsed into unique sequences with a nearest-neighbor algorithm that merged closely related sequences to remove PCR and sequencing errors. V, D and J gene segments were assigned by aligning CDR3 sequences to IMGT reference sequences. For a sequence to be retained, at least a six-nucleotide match to both a V gene segment and a J gene segment was required. A rearrangement counted as productive if the CDR3 had no stop codons and remained in frame with V and J, and every other rearrangement counted as non-productive. Following IMGT convention, CDR3 was defined as the stretch from the second conserved V-encoded cysteine up to the conserved J-encoded phenylalanine. The earlier analysis of about 500 of the donors excluded sequences that lacked an unambiguous match to a single V gene segment. In an earlier analysis of more than 500 of the donors, a V segment was called functional when productive rearrangements were above 56.7%, and segregating when the standard deviation between donors exceeded 5%. To diagnose cytomegalovirus status from the catalog of TCR beta chain sequences, a statistical classification framework was built. In a later analysis, TCR nucleotide sequences were compared against IMGT/GENE-DB human TR gene sequences so that V and J genes could be assigned. A later analysis assigned CDR3 sequences and most-parsimonious VDJ recombination scenarios with the TCRdist pipeline. A later analysis defined each TCR beta chain by its CDR3 amino acid sequence plus V-gene family, and excluded reads lacking a unique V-gene family. As a way to deal with suspected cross-contamination and a sequencing artifact, a later analysis dropped 450 to 600 nucleotide sequences that were highly shared and had low generation probability. For each public chain, a later analysis derived a clonal expansion index from normalized ranks of inferred template counts within each repertoire. In a later analysis, generation probabilities were computed with a VDJ recombination model fitted to out-of-frame rearrangements, and the resulting probabilities were checked against IGoR. In a later analysis, hypergeometric tests were used to score TCR-TCR, TCR-HLA and TCR-CMV co-occurrence, with a repertoire-size bias correction applied to TCR pairs. In a later analysis, false discovery rates were estimated by permuting HLA or CMV assignments 20 times. In a later analysis, co-occurring TCRs were grouped using DBSCAN, and TCRdist sequence similarity was added for clustering within HLA-allele-positive subsets. Repertoires with fewer than 30,000 or more than 120,000 public chains were left out of co-occurrence clustering, as were several repertoires with anomalous nucleotide sharing. The source is immuneACCESS, and TCRdb retained only in-frame sequences with V and J called. Part of the clones is not carried over; for the studies checked, unresolved V genes explain less than half of this, and the remainder is unexplained. The DNA was the basis for D and trimming; V, J and clone size are from that table. The sample yields about 170,000 clones; about 76% were counted once. The ten largest clones capture under 2.5% of the sample.

The cohort was made up of 500 to 800 healthy bone marrow donors. Cohort members were all nominally healthy when sampled, although unrecorded immune exposures were likely present. The donor was CMV seronegative and belonged to the group of more than 300 seronegative cohort members. Every donor gave a peripheral blood sample, and the peripheral blood mononuclear cells from that sample were used for TCR beta sequencing. The Qiagen DNeasy Blood Extraction Kit was used to extract genomic DNA from the blood cell samples. Points the paper makes about the study in general: Roughly uniform sequencing depth across donors was assumed in presence/absence analyses, although this assumption may not hold. The cohort was sequenced for TCR beta chains only, and without alpha or paired-chain data the features that could be detected were limited. Linkage disequilibrium might explain the correlated functional status among segregating V segments, but an unknown experimental factor could not be excluded. Immune exposure information for the cohort was limited to CMV serostatus. Some IMGT-functional V segments, including TRBV6-2 and TRBV6-3, could not be distinguished by the 87-base-pair reads and were therefore excluded. The sequencing pipeline was judged likely to have produced a cluster of highly shared sequence variants as a technical artifact. In a later genetic analysis, a missense DCLRE1C variant was associated with V-gene and J-gene trimming of TCR beta chains, and the association was replicated in an independent cohort. A later analysis found that TCR association rates varied across HLA loci, with DRB1 alleles showing the most associated TCRs and HLA-C alleles the fewest. The study gave a list of 150 to 200 TCR beta chains associated with cytomegalovirus. An earlier analysis of around 500 of the donors showed that most TCR beta V segments appeared in productive rearrangements either about 90% or about 30% of the time, which broadly matched IMGT annotations. In a later analysis, HLA-associated TCR beta chains were found to be more clonally expanded and to have lower generation probabilities than equally common non-associated chains. Several of the top co-occurrence clusters appeared to be linked to parvovirus B19, influenza, CMV and Epstein-Barr virus, according to a later analysis. Across donors, most TCR sequences were observed very rarely, whereas some public TCRs were present in many individuals. According to a later analysis, most CMV-associated TCR beta chains appeared to be HLA-restricted, and the HLA associations seemed to be driven largely by CMV exposure. The classifier was reported to diagnose cytomegalovirus status with high specificity and sensitivity in both the original cohort and the validation cohort. Because some donors lacked HLA typing at each locus, the association tests relied only on the typed subset. Because counts were too low, seventeen rarely observed V segments, including chromosome 9 orphons, were left out of the earlier analysis of roughly 600 of the donors. A further reported finding was that TCR beta sequences accurately predicted the HLA-A and HLA-B alleles for most subjects in the first cohort. At a false discovery rate of 0.05, a later analysis linked some 18,000 TCR beta sequences to specific HLA alleles. A few of the identified cytomegalovirus-associated TCR beta chains were confirmed in vitro to be specific for cytomegalovirus antigens. Assigning TCR associations to individual alleles was difficult when HLA alleles, especially DR and DQ, strongly co-occurred. The authors suggested that the approach could potentially be generalized to other disease states and immunological phenotypes. According to a later genetic analysis, donors in an Asian-associated ancestry cluster had fewer N-insertions in productive TCRs than the approximately 710-donor mean.

The receptor was derived from a female donor in good health and CMV-seronegative. Sequenced input: PBMCs. The chain is made from TRBV30 and TRBJ1-2; no D gene is confidently identified. CDR3 region: CAWSELNYGYTF. The nucleotide sequence is given as TGTGCCTGGAGTGAGCTAAACTATGGCTACACCTTC.